A selection of T cell receptor beta chains follows, all from one sample in a study of human T cells and chemical hapten exposure. TCRdb recomputed calls from the RACE reads with MiXCR, one row per CDR3 protein. The sample includes approximately 100,000 distinct CDR3 sequences, roughly 12% of them seen just once. Sequencing used whole blood, obtained in connection with sensitization to the hapten diphenylcyclopropenone (DPC). All receptors derive from a woman aged 45-65 years with alopecia areata. Some clones in this sample may be carry-over from other donors' samples. Each CDR3 is given with its conserved first and last residue. Each record gives: V gene, J gene, clone size, D gene, CDR3 protein, CDR3 DNA. A D gene is named only where the DNA matches it firmly. A row's size may be missing; if present it is once, few, many or a size class.

v_call: TRBV28
j_call: TRBJ1-5
clone_size: many
d_call: -
cdr3_aa: CASTPGLGRLSNQPQHF
cdr3_nt: TGTGCCAGCACCCCAGGGCTCGGGCGCTTGAGCAATCAGCCCCAGCATTTT

v_call: TRBV29-1
j_call: TRBJ2-7
clone_size: few
d_call: -
cdr3_aa: CSVGVGGAYEQYF
cdr3_nt: TGCAGCGTTGGGGTCGGAGGGGCTTACGAGCAGTACTTC

v_call: TRBV9
j_call: TRBJ2-7
clone_size: -
d_call: -
cdr3_aa: CASSVGRFGEQYF
cdr3_nt: TGTGCCAGCAGTGTCGGACGGTTCGGCGAGCAGTACTTC

v_call: TRBV12-3/TRBV12-4
j_call: TRBJ1-1
clone_size: many
d_call: -
cdr3_aa: CASTPKEGRATEAFF
cdr3_nt: TGTGCCAGCACCCCGAAGGAGGGCCGGGCCACTGAAGCTTTCTTT

v_call: TRBV18
j_call: TRBJ2-5
clone_size: few
d_call: TRBD1
cdr3_aa: CASSRQLTGSGMETQYF
cdr3_nt: TGTGCCAGCTCACGGCAATTGACAGGGTCGGGTATGGAGACCCAGTACTTC

v_call: TRBV21-1
j_call: TRBJ2-1
clone_size: -
d_call: -
cdr3_aa: CASSPNQGYEQFF
cdr3_nt: TGTGCCAGCAGCCCAAACCAGGGATACGAGCAGTTCTTC

v_call: TRBV7-9
j_call: TRBJ1-1
clone_size: -
d_call: -
cdr3_aa: CASSSQGQEAFF
cdr3_nt: TGTGCCAGCAGCTCGCAGGGGCAGGAAGCTTTCTTT

v_call: TRBV3-1
j_call: TRBJ1-1
clone_size: many
d_call: -
cdr3_aa: CASSQEGSRAEAFF
cdr3_nt: TGTGCCAGCAGCCAAGAAGGGAGTAGGGCTGAAGCTTTCTTT

v_call: TRBV7-8
j_call: TRBJ2-4
clone_size: few
d_call: TRBD2
cdr3_aa: CASSTGLAGGPGIQYF
cdr3_nt: TGTGCCAGCAGCACGGGACTAGCGGGGGGGCCGGGCATTCAGTACTTC

v_call: TRBV3-1
j_call: TRBJ2-7
clone_size: many
d_call: TRBD1
cdr3_aa: CASSSGQGRYEQYF
cdr3_nt: TGTGCCAGCAGCTCGGGACAGGGAAGATACGAGCAGTACTTC

v_call: TRBV10-3
j_call: TRBJ1-6
clone_size: few
d_call: TRBD1
cdr3_aa: CAIRAGTGGLNSPLHF
cdr3_nt: TGTGCCATCAGAGCCGGGACAGGGGGCTTAAATTCACCCCTCCACTTT

v_call: TRBV7-2
j_call: TRBJ1-1
clone_size: many
d_call: TRBD1
cdr3_aa: CASSLDTTGIRDAFF
cdr3_nt: TGTGCCAGCAGCTTAGATACGACAGGGATTCGTGACGCTTTCTTT

v_call: TRBV27
j_call: TRBJ2-1
clone_size: once
d_call: TRBD2
cdr3_aa: CASIAGNNEQFF
cdr3_nt: TGTGCCAGCATAGCGGGGAACAATGAGCAGTTCTTC

v_call: TRBV7-2
j_call: TRBJ2-1
clone_size: few
d_call: -
cdr3_aa: CASSSQGYEQFF
cdr3_nt: TGTGCCAGCAGCTCCCAGGGATACGAGCAGTTCTTC

v_call: TRBV4-2
j_call: TRBJ2-1
clone_size: -
d_call: -
cdr3_aa: CASSQGGAVNEQFF
cdr3_nt: TGTGCCAGCAGCCAAGGGGGTGCGGTGAATGAGCAGTTCTTC

v_call: TRBV20-1
j_call: TRBJ2-3
clone_size: -
d_call: TRBD2
cdr3_aa: CSARDPRLAGEPDTQYF
cdr3_nt: TGCAGTGCTAGAGATCCCCGGCTAGCGGGAGAGCCAGATACGCAGTATTTT

v_call: TRBV28
j_call: TRBJ2-2
clone_size: -
d_call: -
cdr3_aa: CASSFRSNTGELFF
cdr3_nt: TGTGCCAGCAGTTTCAGGAGTAACACCGGGGAGCTGTTTTTT

v_call: TRBV9
j_call: TRBJ2-1
clone_size: many
d_call: TRBD2
cdr3_aa: CASSVWFAGGPDEQFF
cdr3_nt: TGTGCCAGCAGCGTCTGGTTTGCGGGAGGGCCGGATGAGCAGTTCTTC

v_call: TRBV14
j_call: TRBJ1-1
clone_size: -
d_call: -
cdr3_aa: CASSSPSIVTEAFF
cdr3_nt: TGTGCCAGCAGCTCACCTTCAATTGTGACTGAAGCTTTCTTT

v_call: TRBV12-3/TRBV12-4
j_call: TRBJ2-7
clone_size: few
d_call: -
cdr3_aa: CASSLGSEVSSYEQYF
cdr3_nt: TGTGCCAGCAGTTTAGGGTCAGAGGTGAGCTCCTACGAGCAGTACTTC

v_call: TRBV25-1
j_call: TRBJ2-3
clone_size: few
d_call: TRBD1
cdr3_aa: CASSRRDRVGDTQYF
cdr3_nt: TGTGCCAGCAGTCGGCGGGACAGGGTAGGAGATACGCAGTATTTT

v_call: TRBV11-3
j_call: TRBJ2-7
clone_size: -
d_call: -
cdr3_aa: CASSLDASYEQYF
cdr3_nt: TGTGCCAGCAGCTTAGATGCCTCCTACGAGCAGTACTTC

v_call: TRBV5-1
j_call: TRBJ2-7
clone_size: -
d_call: -
cdr3_aa: CASSPIPGTDEQYF
cdr3_nt: TGCGCCAGCAGCCCCATACCTGGAACCGACGAGCAGTACTTC

v_call: TRBV4-3
j_call: TRBJ2-2
clone_size: few
d_call: -
cdr3_aa: CASSHSGAGNTGELFF
cdr3_nt: TGCGCCAGCAGCCACTCAGGCGCGGGGAACACCGGGGAGCTGTTTTTT

v_call: TRBV29-1
j_call: TRBJ1-4
clone_size: few
d_call: TRBD1
cdr3_aa: CSVSGQGGILDEKLFF
cdr3_nt: TGCAGCGTTTCTGGACAGGGAGGAATTTTGGATGAAAAACTGTTTTTT

v_call: TRBV21-1
j_call: TRBJ1-1
clone_size: many
d_call: -
cdr3_aa: CASLIKLDIIF
cdr3_nt: TGTGCCAGCCTGATCAAATTGGACATAATATTT

v_call: TRBV7-2
j_call: TRBJ1-4
clone_size: few
d_call: TRBD1
cdr3_aa: CASSQQGASGGTNEKLFF
cdr3_nt: TGTGCCAGCAGTCAGCAGGGGGCGTCCGGGGGAACTAATGAAAAACTGTTTTTT